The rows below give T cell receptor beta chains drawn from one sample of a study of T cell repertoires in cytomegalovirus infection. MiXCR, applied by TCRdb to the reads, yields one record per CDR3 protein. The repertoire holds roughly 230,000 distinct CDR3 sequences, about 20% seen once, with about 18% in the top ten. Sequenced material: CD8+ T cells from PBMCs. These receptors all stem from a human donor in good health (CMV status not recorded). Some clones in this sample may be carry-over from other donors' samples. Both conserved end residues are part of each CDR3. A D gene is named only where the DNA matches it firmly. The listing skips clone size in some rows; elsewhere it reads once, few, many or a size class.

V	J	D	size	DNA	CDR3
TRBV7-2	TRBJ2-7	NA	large	TGTGCCAGCAGCTCGCCGGGAACCTACGAGCAGTACTTC	CASSSPGTYEQYF
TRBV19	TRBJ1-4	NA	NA	TGTGCCAGTAGTCTTTGGATGGCAACTAATGAAAAACTGTTTTTT	CASSLWMATNEKLFF
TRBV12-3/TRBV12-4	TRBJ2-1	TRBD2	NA	TGTGCCAGCAGGTCCGGGACTAGCGGGGACAATGAGCAGTTCTTC	CASRSGTSGDNEQFF
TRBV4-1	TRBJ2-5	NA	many	TGCGCCAGCAGCGAATTAAGTGGGGGAGAGGAGACCCAGTACTTC	CASSELSGGEETQYF
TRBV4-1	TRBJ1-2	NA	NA	TGCGCCAGCAGCCAATGGCAGGCCTACTATGGCTACACCTTC	CASSQWQAYYGYTF
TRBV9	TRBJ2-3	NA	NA	TGTGCCAGCAGCGTATCAGGTGGGGGGCTCACAGATACGCAGTATTTT	CASSVSGGGLTDTQYF
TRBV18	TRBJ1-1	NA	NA	TGTGCCAGCTCAAAGGGTTCGAACACTGAAGCTTTCTTT	CASSKGSNTEAFF
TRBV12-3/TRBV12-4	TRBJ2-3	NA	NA	TGTGCCAGCGTCGGAGGGGCCCCTTCTCCGGCAGATACGCAGTATTTT	CASVGGAPSPADTQYF
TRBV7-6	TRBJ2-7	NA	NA	TGTGCCAGCAGCTCCTCTTCCCGTGGGGTAAGCGAGCAGTACTTC	CASSSSSRGVSEQYF
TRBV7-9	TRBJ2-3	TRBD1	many	TGTGCCAGCAGCCAGGGAGGGGACAGGGCGTGGCGCACAGATACGCAGTATTTT	CASSQGGDRAWRTDTQYF
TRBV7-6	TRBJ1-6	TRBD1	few	TGTGCCAGCAGCCCAGGACAGGGGTATTCACCCCTCCACTTT	CASSPGQGYSPLHF
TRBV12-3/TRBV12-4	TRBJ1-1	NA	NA	TGTGCCAGCAGTCGGGCGGCTGCGAACACTGAAGCTTTCTTT	CASSRAAANTEAFF
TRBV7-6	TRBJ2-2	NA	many	TGTGCCAGCAGCTTAGTTTCCGGGGAGCTGTTTTTT	CASSLVSGELFF
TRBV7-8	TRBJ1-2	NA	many	TGTGCCAGCAGCCATCAGGCACTGTATGGCTACACCTTC	CASSHQALYGYTF
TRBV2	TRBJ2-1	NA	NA	TGTGCCAGCAGCGGCCCTTCCAGGAAGGGTGGGGTATACAATGAGCAGTTCTTC	CASSGPSRKGGVYNEQFF
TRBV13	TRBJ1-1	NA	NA	TGTGCCAGCAGCTTACTTCCAAACCCGAACACTGAAGCTTTCTTT	CASSLLPNPNTEAFF
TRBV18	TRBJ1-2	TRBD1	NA	TGTGCCAGCTCACCAGGGACAGCCATTATCTATGGCTACACCTTC	CASSPGTAIIYGYTF
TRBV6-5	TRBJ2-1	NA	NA	TGTGCCAGCAGTTACACACTCTCCTACAATGAGCAGTTATTC	CASSYTLSYNEQLF
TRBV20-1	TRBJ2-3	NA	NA	TGCAGTGCTGCTGTAGGGTCTAGCACAGATACGCAGTATTTT	CSAAVGSSTDTQYF
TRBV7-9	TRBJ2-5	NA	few	TGTGCCAGCAGCCAAGAGGGAGGGGGCCTCCAAGAGACCCAGTACTTC	CASSQEGGGLQETQYF
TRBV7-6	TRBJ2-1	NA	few	TGTGCCAGCAGCCGTAAGGAGGCAGGGATTGAGCAGTTCTTC	CASSRKEAGIEQFF
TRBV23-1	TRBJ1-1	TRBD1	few	TGCGCCAGCAGTCAATCCAGGGGGGAGACTGAAGCTTTCTTT	CASSQSRGETEAFF
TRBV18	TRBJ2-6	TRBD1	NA	TGTGCCAGCTCACACCTTACGTTACAGGGGAACTCTGGGGCCAACGTCCTGACTTTC	CASSHLTLQGNSGANVLTF
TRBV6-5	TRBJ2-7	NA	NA	TGTGCCAGCAGCGTTCGGGGTCCCTACGAGCAGTACTTC	CASSVRGPYEQYF
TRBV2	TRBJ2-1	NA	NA	TGTGCCAGCAGTGAATTCGCGGGGAAATACAATGAGCAGTTCTTC	CASSEFAGKYNEQFF
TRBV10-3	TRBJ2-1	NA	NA	TGTGCCATCAGGGCGTCGTGGAACAATGAGCAGTTCTTC	CAIRASWNNEQFF
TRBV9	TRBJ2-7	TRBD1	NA	TGTGCCAGCAGCGTAGATGGAGGACAGGCGAACTTGAGGAACTACGAGCAGTACTTC	CASSVDGGQANLRNYEQYF
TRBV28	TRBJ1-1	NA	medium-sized	TGTGCCACCTCAAGCGGAATGAACACTGAAGCTTTCTTT	CATSSGMNTEAFF
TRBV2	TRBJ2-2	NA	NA	TGTGCCAGCAGTGATGGGACATCTTACACCGGGGAGCTGTTTTTT	CASSDGTSYTGELFF
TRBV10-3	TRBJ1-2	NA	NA	TGTGCCATCAGCGATCCTCAGGATATCTATGGCTACACCTTC	CAISDPQDIYGYTF
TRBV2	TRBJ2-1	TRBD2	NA	TGTGCCAGCAGTGACGGACTACGGCTAGCGGGGGTAGACAATGAGCAGTTCTTC	CASSDGLRLAGVDNEQFF
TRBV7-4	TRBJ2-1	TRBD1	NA	TGTGCCAGCAGCTCCTTAGGGGGGGGACAGGGATACAATGAGCAGTTCTTC	CASSSLGGGQGYNEQFF
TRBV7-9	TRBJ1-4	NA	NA	TGTGCCAGCAGCTTAGAGGTTCGGGATGAAAAACTGTTTTTT	CASSLEVRDEKLFF
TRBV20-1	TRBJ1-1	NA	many	TGCAGTGCTAGAGTTTCCCGGGGCACTGAAGCTTTCTTT	CSARVSRGTEAFF
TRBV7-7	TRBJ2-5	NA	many	TGTGCCAGCAGCTCCGCCGGGGCCCAAGAGACCCAGTACTTC	CASSSAGAQETQYF
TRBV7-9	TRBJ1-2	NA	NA	TGTGCCAGCAGCACCGTTTTAACGGGCCCCAAGGATGGCTACACCTTC	CASSTVLTGPKDGYTF
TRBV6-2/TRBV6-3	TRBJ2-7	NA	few	TGTGCCAGCAGTACCTCTACAGGGCTCTTCTTGGGTCACGAGCAGTACTTC	CASSTSTGLFLGHEQYF
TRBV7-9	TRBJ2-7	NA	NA	TGTGCCAGCAGCTTATTACGCGAGCAGTACTTC	CASSLLREQYF
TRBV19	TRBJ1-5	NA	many	TGTGCCAGTACCCCCGACGGGAATCCGAATCAGCCCCAGCATTTT	CASTPDGNPNQPQHF
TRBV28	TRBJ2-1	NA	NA	TGTGCCAGCAGCCAACAGGGACCTATCTACAATGAGCAGTTCTTC	CASSQQGPIYNEQFF
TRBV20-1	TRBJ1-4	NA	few	TGCAGTGCTCCCAGCCTGACAGGCTGGGAAAAACTGTTTTTT	CSAPSLTGWEKLFF
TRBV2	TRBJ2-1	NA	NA	TGTGCCAGCAGTCCTATCGGTGGGGGGGCTCGGAATGAGCAGTTCTTC	CASSPIGGGARNEQFF
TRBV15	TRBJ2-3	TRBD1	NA	TGTGCCACCAGCAGAGATTACACAGGGGTCAGCACAGATACGCAGTATTTT	CATSRDYTGVSTDTQYF
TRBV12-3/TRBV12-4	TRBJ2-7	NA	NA	TGTGCCAGCAGCTCCTCCGGGGGGCGAGAGCAGTACTTC	CASSSSGGREQYF
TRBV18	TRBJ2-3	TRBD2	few	TGTGCCAGCTCACCGGTAGCGGGGAAAGATACGCAGTATTTT	CASSPVAGKDTQYF
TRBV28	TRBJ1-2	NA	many	TGTGCCAGCAGTTTCGGGCGCTCTAACTATGGCTACACCTTC	CASSFGRSNYGYTF
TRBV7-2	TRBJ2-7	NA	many	TGTGCCAGCAGCTCCACCGGGACATTCCCCTACGAGCAGTACTTC	CASSSTGTFPYEQYF
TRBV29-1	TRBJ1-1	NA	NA	TGCAGCGGTGTACGTGGATTGAACACTGAAGCTTTCTTT	CSGVRGLNTEAFF
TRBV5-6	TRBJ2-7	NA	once	TGTGCCAGCAGCTTTGGGCAGGGGTTCTACGTGCAGTACTTC	CASSFGQGFYVQYF
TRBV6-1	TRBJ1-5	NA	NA	TGTGCCAGCAGTCCCCGATACAGCGGCAATCAGCCCCAGCATTTT	CASSPRYSGNQPQHF
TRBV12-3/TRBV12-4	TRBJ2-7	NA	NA	TGTGCCAGCAGAGGACAGTCCTCCTACGAGCAGTACTTC	CASRGQSSYEQYF